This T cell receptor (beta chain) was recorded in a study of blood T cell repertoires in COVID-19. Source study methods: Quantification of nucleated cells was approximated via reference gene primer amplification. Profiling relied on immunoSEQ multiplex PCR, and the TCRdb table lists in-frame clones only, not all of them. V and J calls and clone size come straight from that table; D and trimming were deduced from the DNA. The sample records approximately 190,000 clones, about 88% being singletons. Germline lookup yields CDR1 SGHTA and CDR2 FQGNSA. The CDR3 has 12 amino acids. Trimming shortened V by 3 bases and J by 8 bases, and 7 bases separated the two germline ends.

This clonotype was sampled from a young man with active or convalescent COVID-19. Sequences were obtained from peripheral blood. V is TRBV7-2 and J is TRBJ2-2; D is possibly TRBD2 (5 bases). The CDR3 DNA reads TGTGCCAGCAGCTTGGAGGTGGGGGAGCTGTTTTTT. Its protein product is CASSLEVGELFF.